This TCR beta chain appears in the sequencing data of a study of T cell repertoires in cytomegalovirus infection. Study overall: Well-studied HLA-B-restricted epitopes and recently identified HLA-C-restricted epitopes of CMV were both used in the study. Public TCR beta signatures were indicative of both CMV infection and a matching HLA type.

Findings of the study overall: Frequencies of public TCR beta families were cumulated, and this identified carriers of CMV plus the relevant HLA. There were HLA-C-restricted CMV-specific TCR beta clonotypes dominating the ex vivo response.

Germline-derived CDR1 and CDR2 are MNHEY and SVGEGT. With 5 bases removed from V and 0 bases from J, the gap between germline ends came to 14 bases. The length of the CDR3 is 16 residues. On this clonotype itself: The target antigen is unknown.

MiXCR, run by TCRdb on the reads, gives a single entry per CDR3 protein. The sample has some 940,000 distinct CDR3 sequences, more than 25% seen once. The starting material was cultured CD8+ T cells from PBMCs, obtained from culture after CMV antigen stimulation. This receptor was taken from a human donor in good health (CMV status not recorded). Some clones in this sample may be carry-over from other donors' samples. This chain links TRBV6-2 or TRBV6-3 with TRBJ1-5, with a weak D call TRBD1 (6 bases). CDR3 in amino acids: CASSEYREYSNQPQHF. CDR3 in DNA: TGTGCCAGCAGTGAATACAGGGAATATAGCAATCAGCCCCAGCATTTT.